The rows below give T cell receptor beta chains drawn from one sample of a study of technical replicates of blood from a handful of donors. Assay: immunoSEQ multiplex PCR; the TCRdb copy retains only in-frame clones and omits some. Of roughly 80,000 clones listed, 91% are singletons. Sample: T cells isolated from PBMCs. The receptors stem from a human donor in good health. Both conserved end residues are part of each CDR3. D genes are given only for firm matches. Expanded clones are given a class, and other clones once, few, many or no size at all.

len,v_gene,j_gene,abundance,d_gene,CDR3nt,CDR3aa
15,TRBV5-1,TRBJ2-1,.,.,TGCGCCAGCAGCCGGACCCCCCGCGGGGAACATGAGCAGTTCTTC,CASSRTPRGEHEQFF
16,TRBV6-5,TRBJ2-1,.,TRBD1,TGTGCCAGCAGTTACCGGGGGACAGGGGCCAACAATGAGCAGTTCTTC,CASSYRGTGANNEQFF
15,TRBV5-8,TRBJ1-1,.,TRBD1,TGTGCCAGCAGCTTGGAGGGACAGGGATGGACTGAAGCTTTCTTT,CASSLEGQGWTEAFF
15,TRBV19,TRBJ1-6,.,TRBD1,TGTGCCAGTAGTATACAGGGACAGAACGCTTCACCCCTCCACTTT,CASSIQGQNASPLHF
15,TRBV11-2,TRBJ1-6,.,TRBD1,TGTGCCAGCAGCTCTCAGACAGGGTACAATTCACCCCTCCACTTT,CASSSQTGYNSPLHF
16,TRBV4-1,TRBJ1-5,once,TRBD1,TGCGCCAGCAGCCAAGATGCAGGGGGACGCAATCAGCCCCAGCATTTT,CASSQDAGGRNQPQHF
14,TRBV5-1,TRBJ2-7,.,.,TGCGCCAGCAGCTTGGGGGACTCGGCCTACGAGCAGTACTTC,CASSLGDSAYEQYF
13,TRBV28,TRBJ2-7,.,.,TGTGCCAGCTCCCTCACAGGCCGATACGAGCAGTACTTC,CASSLTGRYEQYF
14,TRBV15,TRBJ2-1,.,.,TGTGCCACCAGTCGGGGTGGCACGGACAATGAGCAGTTCTTC,CATSRGGTDNEQFF
18,TRBV7-9,TRBJ2-3,.,.,TGTGCCAGCAGCCCCCCTGGGGCTCGGGCGGGGAGCACAGATACGCAGTATTTT,CASSPPGARAGSTDTQYF
18,TRBV5-5,TRBJ2-7,.,.,TGTGCCAGCAGCTTTGGCGCATCCTGGGGCGGGGAAGGGTACGAGCAGTACTTC,CASSFGASWGGEGYEQYF
15,TRBV28,TRBJ1-2,.,TRBD1,TGTGCCAGCAGTATCTCAGGGGGCAGGACTTATGGCTACACCTTC,CASSISGGRTYGYTF
17,TRBV5-4,TRBJ2-5,.,TRBD2,TGTGCCAGCAGCCTAAGCGGGAGAATTGGCGGCGGGGCGGCCCAGTACTTC,CASSLSGRIGGGAAQYF
12,TRBV6-1,TRBJ1-1,.,.,TGTGCCAGCAGTGCCCACAGAGAAGAAGCTTTCTTT,CASSAHREEAFF
15,TRBV6-5,TRBJ2-2,once,TRBD1,TGTGCCAGCTCAAGGGGGACAGGTCTCCCCGGGGAGCTGTTTTTT,CASSRGTGLPGELFF
13,TRBV6-6,TRBJ2-7,.,.,TGTGCCAGCAGCTCTACCGAGGTAAACGAGCAGTACTTC,CASSSTEVNEQYF
13,TRBV29-1,TRBJ1-2,.,.,TGCAGCGTTTCTAACAGGCTCGCGGAAGGCTACACCTTC,CSVSNRLAEGYTF
14,TRBV11-2,TRBJ2-7,.,TRBD1,TGTGCCAGCAGCTTCCTTCGACAGGGGTACGAGCAGTACTTC,CASSFLRQGYEQYF
14,TRBV29-1,TRBJ2-2,.,.,TGCAGCGTTGTCGGAGGGACTCACACCGGGGAGCTGTTTTTT,CSVVGGTHTGELFF
14,TRBV30,TRBJ2-2,.,.,TGTGCCTGGAGTCGAACAGGGGGGGACGGGGAGCTGTTTTTT,CAWSRTGGDGELFF
14,TRBV6-1,TRBJ2-7,.,.,TGTGCCAGCCGCGACAGGCAGCCTACCTACGAGCAGTACTTC,CASRDRQPTYEQYF
14,TRBV19,TRBJ1-2,once,TRBD1,TGTGCCAGTAGTATAGTTCGGGACAGCTATGGCTACACCTTC,CASSIVRDSYGYTF
16,TRBV6-6,TRBJ2-5,.,TRBD1,TGTGCCAGCAGCACGACAGGGACCAAGATTAAAGAGACCCAGTACTTC,CASSTTGTKIKETQYF
18,TRBV23-1,TRBJ1-1,.,.,TGCGCCAGCAGTCAACGCCCCACTTCGGGTAATTTGAACACTGAAGCTTTCTTT,CASSQRPTSGNLNTEAFF
14,TRBV10-3,TRBJ2-7,.,.,TGTGCCTCCGGGGCGACAGGCAACTTCTACGAGCAGTACTTC,CASGATGNFYEQYF
13,TRBV29-1,TRBJ2-1,.,.,TGCAGCGGAAGACAGGGAGGCGGCAATGAGCAGTTCTTC,CSGRQGGGNEQFF
17,TRBV7-9,TRBJ2-7,.,TRBD2,TGTGCCAGCAGCAACCTTCCCGGGAGGGGGGACTCCTACGAGCAGTACTTC,CASSNLPGRGDSYEQYF
15,TRBV2,TRBJ1-3,.,.,TGTGCCAGCAGAACACAGGTTGGCTCTGGAAACACCATATATTTT,CASRTQVGSGNTIYF
14,TRBV19,TRBJ2-7,.,.,TGTGCCAGTAAGATGACTCTGGGGCAATACGAGCAGTACTTC,CASKMTLGQYEQYF
15,TRBV15,TRBJ1-1,.,.,TGTGCCACCAGCAGAGGGGGGGTAGAGAACACTGAAGCTTTCTTT,CATSRGGVENTEAFF
18,TRBV27,TRBJ1-2,.,.,TGTGCCAGCAGTTTAACCGGGGGGTACTGGGGCAATGAGTATGGCTACACCTTC,CASSLTGGYWGNEYGYTF
15,TRBV5-4,TRBJ2-7,.,TRBD2,TGTGCCAGCAGCCGGACTAGCGGGGGGGCCTACGAGCAGTACTTC,CASSRTSGGAYEQYF
11,TRBV20-1,TRBJ1-1,.,.,TGCAGTGCTAGCCCCCGAAGCGGGGCTTTCTTT,CSASPRSGAFF
13,TRBV19,TRBJ2-1,few,.,TGTGCCAGTAGTGCGCGAACCGACAATGAGCAGTTCTTC,CASSARTDNEQFF
14,TRBV10-1,TRBJ2-3,.,.,TGCGCCAGCAGTGAGTCGTTAGCCACAGATACGCAGTATTTT,CASSESLATDTQYF
15,TRBV5-1,TRBJ1-1,.,.,TGCGCCAGCAGCTTGGGCGGGATTCTCGACACTGAAGCTTTCTTT,CASSLGGILDTEAFF
12,TRBV6-5,TRBJ2-3,.,.,TGTGCCAGCGGTAGAATCACAGATACGCAGTATTTT,CASGRITDTQYF
12,TRBV6-5,TRBJ1-1,.,TRBD1,TGTGCCACCGGACAGGGGTGGACTGAAGCTTTCTTT,CATGQGWTEAFF
18,TRBV4-1,TRBJ2-7,.,TRBD2,TGCGCCAGCAGCCAAGGGACTAGCGGGAGGTCCACGATCTACGAGCAGTACTTC,CASSQGTSGRSTIYEQYF
16,TRBV27,TRBJ1-1,few,.,TGTGCCAGCAGACAGGGTTCGGGATTGATGAACACTGAAGCTTTCTTT,CASRQGSGLMNTEAFF
13,TRBV11-1,TRBJ1-1,few,.,TGTGCCAGCAGCTTTCAAGGGGTCACTGAAGCTTTCTTT,CASSFQGVTEAFF
16,TRBV4-1,TRBJ1-5,.,.,TGCGCCAGCAGCCAAGATAGGGACACTAGTTCGCAGCCCCAGCATTTT,CASSQDRDTSSQPQHF
17,TRBV5-1,TRBJ1-2,once,.,TGCGCCAGCAGCCCCGAAAGGGGACACAATGTCAACTATGGCTACACCTTC,CASSPERGHNVNYGYTF
16,TRBV5-4,TRBJ2-5,.,.,TGTGCCAGCAGCTTGAGCCACTCTACAGGGCAAGAGACCCAGTACTTC,CASSLSHSTGQETQYF
14,TRBV10-3,TRBJ2-2,.,.,TGTGCCATCAGTGAGATTCTTTTTTCCGGGGAGCTGTTTTTT,CAISEILFSGELFF
17,TRBV7-9,TRBJ2-1,once,TRBD2,TGTGCCAGCAGCCCCCCGGCCGGGACTAGCGCCGATAATGAGCAGTTCTTC,CASSPPAGTSADNEQFF
15,TRBV5-6,TRBJ1-2,once,TRBD1,TGTGCCAGCAGCTATGGACAGGGCGGGGACTATGGCTACACCTTC,CASSYGQGGDYGYTF
13,TRBV10-1,TRBJ2-3,.,TRBD1,TGCGCCAGCAGCGACAGGGTCACAGATACGCAGTATTTT,CASSDRVTDTQYF
16,TRBV19,TRBJ2-1,.,TRBD2,TGTGCCAGTAGTCCAGGACTAGGCCCTGTCTACAATGAGCAGTTCTTC,CASSPGLGPVYNEQFF
15,TRBV5-4,TRBJ2-7,.,TRBD1,TGTGCCAGCAGCCGAACAGGGGATCGGCCCTACGAGCAGTACTTC,CASSRTGDRPYEQYF
17,TRBV2,TRBJ2-5,once,TRBD2,TGTGCCAGCAGTGAATATAGCGGGGGACCGCTGGGGGAGACCCAGTACTTC,CASSEYSGGPLGETQYF
11,TRBV25-1,TRBJ1-2,.,.,TGTGCCAGCCTAGGTTCGAAAGGCTACACCTTC,CASLGSKGYTF
15,TRBV9,TRBJ1-3,.,.,TGTGCCAGCAGCGCCCCAGGGTCCTCTGGAAACACCATATATTTT,CASSAPGSSGNTIYF
16,TRBV6-6,TRBJ2-7,.,TRBD2,TGTGCCAGCAGTTACTCCGGTCCAGCGGGAGAACACGAGCAGTACTTC,CASSYSGPAGEHEQYF
15,TRBV4-1,TRBJ1-2,.,.,TGCGCCAGCAGCCAAGGGAGGACCCCTGACTATGGCTACACCTTC,CASSQGRTPDYGYTF